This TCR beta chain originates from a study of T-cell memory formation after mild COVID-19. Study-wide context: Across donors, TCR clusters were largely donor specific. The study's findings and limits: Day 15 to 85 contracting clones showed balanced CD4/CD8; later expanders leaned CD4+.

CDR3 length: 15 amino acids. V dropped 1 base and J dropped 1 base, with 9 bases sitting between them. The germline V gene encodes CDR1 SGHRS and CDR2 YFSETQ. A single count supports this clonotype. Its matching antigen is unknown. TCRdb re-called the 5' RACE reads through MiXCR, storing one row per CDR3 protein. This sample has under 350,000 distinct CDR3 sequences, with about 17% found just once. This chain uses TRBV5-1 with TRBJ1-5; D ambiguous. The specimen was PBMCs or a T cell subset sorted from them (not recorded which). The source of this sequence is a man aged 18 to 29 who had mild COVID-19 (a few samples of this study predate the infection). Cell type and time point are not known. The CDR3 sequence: CASSLTSGSNQPQHF. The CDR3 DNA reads TGCGCCAGCAGCTTGACCTCGGGAAGCAATCAGCCCCAGCATTTT.